One sample yielded the 13 T cell receptor beta chains listed below, sequenced in a study of blood T cell repertoires in COVID-19. Method: immunoSEQ multiplex PCR; TCRdb's copy keeps in-frame clones and lacks some. The table lists 250,000 or so clones, 85% of them singletons, with about 7% in the top ten. Sequencing was carried out using PBMCs or T cells enriched from blood (not recorded which). Every receptor here comes from a woman aged 45-65 years who had been exposed to COVID-19.

The chain recombines TRBV29-1 with TRBJ2-3; D is unresolved. V lost 3 bases to trimming and J lost 2 bases, with 6 bases between them. CDR3 length equals 12 residues. Germline V gene lookup returns CDR1 SQVTM and CDR2 ANQGSEA. The CDR3 is CSVEGLTDTQYF. The DNA for the CDR3 is TGCAGCGTTGAGGGCCTCACAGATACGCAGTATTTT.

The rearrangement uses TRBV24-1 and TRBJ2-2, with unresolved D. The CDR3 totals 11 residues. V lost 5 bases and J 6 bases, leaving 3 bases between the germline ends. Germline V lookup: CDR1 KGHDR, CDR2 SFDVKD. The CDR3 coding sequence is TGTGCCACCAGTGCGGCCGGGGAGCTGTTTTTT. It encodes CATSAAGELFF.

The chain is built from TRBV11-1 and TRBJ2-5; no firm D call. Germline V gives CDR1 SGHAT, CDR2 FQDESV (reference sequence). V lost 1 base, J lost 1 base, and 4 bases lay in between. The CDR3 consists of 13 residues. The CDR3: CASSLDSQETQYF. CDR3 DNA: TGTGCCAGCAGCTTAGACAGCCAAGAGACCCAGTACTTC.

The rearrangement links TRBV2 to TRBJ2-2; 11 positions agree with TRBD2. CDR1 is SNHLY and CDR2 is FYNNEI in the germline V gene. V lost 6 bases and J lost 1; bases outside the gene matches: 13. The CDR3 consists of 19 residues. The CDR3 DNA reads TGTGCCAGCAGAAAACTTTGGTCTAGCGGGGGGTTGAACACCGGGGAGCTGTTTTTT. This codes for CASRKLWSSGGLNTGELFF.

The count of this clone is one. J is TRBJ1-2 and V is TRBV9; 8 bases fit TRBD1. The CDR3 sequence is 16 residues long. V was clipped by 3 bases and J by 4 bases; unmatched bases: 11. Germline V gene data show CDR1 as SGDLS and CDR2 as YYNGEE. The CDR3 spells CASSEMAGGEGYGYTF. CDR3 nucleotide sequence: TGTGCCAGCAGCGAAATGGCAGGGGGCGAGGGCTATGGCTACACCTTC. Looking up the rest from reference TRBV9 and TRBJ1-2 gives the full variable domain: DSGVTQTPKHLITATGQRVTLRCSPRSGDLSVYWYQQSLDQGLQFLIQYYNGEERAKGNILERFSAQQFPDLHSELNLSSLELGDSALYFCASSEMAGGEGYGYTFGSGTRLTVV.

The chain is built from TRBV27 and TRBJ1-1; maybe TRBD1 (6 bases). From germline, CDR1 is MNHEY and CDR2 SMNVEV (reference sequence). V lost 7 bases and J 3 bases, leaving 9 bases between the germline ends. The CDR3 loop spans 12 amino acids. The CDR3 bases are TGTGCCAGCAAGGGACAACACACTGAAGCTTTCTTT. Encoded protein: CASKGQHTEAFF.

This sequence joins TRBV9 and TRBJ2-2; 9 nucleotides line up with TRBD1. Germline lookup yields CDR1 SGDLS and CDR2 YYNGEE. This CDR3 region has 19 residues. Losses at the gene ends were 3 bases for V and 1 base for J; bases not matched to a gene: 13. CDR3 protein: CASSAKQGQGGGNTGELFF. The CDR3 DNA sequence: TGTGCCAGCAGCGCGAAGCAGGGACAGGGAGGTGGGAACACCGGGGAGCTGTTTTTT.

The chain has TRBV29-1 and TRBJ1-1; no firm D call. CDR1 SQVTM and CDR2 ANQGSEA come from the germline V gene. The germline V and J ends were trimmed by 7 bases and 1 base, with 7 bases remaining between them. The CDR3 length is 11 residues. CDR3 sequence reads: CSADWNTEAFF. The CDR3 bases are TGCAGCGCCGACTGGAACACTGAAGCTTTCTTT.

The chain links TRBV30 to TRBJ2-1, with a weak D call TRBD2 (5 bases). CDR3 length: 14 amino acids. Trimming stripped 0 bases from V and 6 bases from J, with 12 bases between. Germline V gives CDR1 GTSNPN, CDR2 SVGIG (reference sequence). CDR3 region: CAWSVHSSGNEQFF. DNA for the CDR3: TGTGCCTGGAGTGTACACTCGAGCGGCAATGAGCAGTTCTTC.

To note about this clone: A read error is likely, as this CDR3 ends without the conserved phenylalanine or tryptophan. The genes are TRBV5-8 and TRBJ1-2; 9 positions match TRBD1. Germline V gives CDR1 SGHTS, CDR2 YDEGEE. The V segment lost 2 bases and the J segment 8 bases; nucleotides outside the gene matches: 19. The CDR3 is made up of 18 amino acids. The DNA for the CDR3 is TGTGCCAGCAGCTTACCGAAATCGGGACAGGGAGTAGAGGACGGCTACACCCTC. Its translation is CASSLPKSGQGVEDGYTL.

Here the CDR3 DNA reads TGCAGCGTTGATTCGGGGGGCTTTGCAGATACGCAGTATTTT. It translates to CSVDSGGFADTQYF. This sequence joins TRBV29-1 and TRBJ2-3; weak D call: TRBD2 (7 bases). Deletions cut 3 bases from V and 4 bases from J, with 14 bases between. The CDR3 is made up of 14 amino acids. Germline CDR1 SQVTM, CDR2 ANQGSEA.

The chain couples TRBV18 to TRBJ2-3; 7 positions match TRBD1. Germline V gene data show CDR1 as KGHSH and CDR2 as LQKENI. V trimming: 3 bases; J trimming: 6 bases; junction bases outside the gene matches: 12. The CDR3 consists of 16 residues. The CDR3 DNA is TGTGCCAGCTCACCCCAACTAGGGGACAGAACTGATACGCAGTATTTT. Residues: CASSPQLGDRTDTQYF.

This chain links TRBV2 with TRBJ1-1; D ambiguous. Germline V gene data show CDR1 as SNHLY and CDR2 as FYNNEI. CDR3 length: 12 residues. Between the trimmed V and J ends, which lost 9 bases and 4 bases, there was a span of 12 bases. CDR3 in amino acids: CARASRGTEAFF. The CDR3 DNA is TGTGCCAGGGCCAGCCGCGGCACTGAAGCTTTCTTT.